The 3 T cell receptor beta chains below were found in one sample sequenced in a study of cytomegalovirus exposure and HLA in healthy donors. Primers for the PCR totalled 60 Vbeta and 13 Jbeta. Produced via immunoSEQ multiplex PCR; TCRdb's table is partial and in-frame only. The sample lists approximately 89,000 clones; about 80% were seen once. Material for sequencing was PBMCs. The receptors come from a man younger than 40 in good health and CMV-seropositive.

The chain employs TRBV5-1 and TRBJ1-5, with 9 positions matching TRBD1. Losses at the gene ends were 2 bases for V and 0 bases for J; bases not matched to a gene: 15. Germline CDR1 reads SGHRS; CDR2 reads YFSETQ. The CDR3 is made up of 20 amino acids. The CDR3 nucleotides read TGCGCCAGCAGCTTCAAGGTTGGACAGGGGATAAGGTATAGCAATCAGCCCCAGCATTTT. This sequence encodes CASSFKVGQGIRYSNQPQHF.

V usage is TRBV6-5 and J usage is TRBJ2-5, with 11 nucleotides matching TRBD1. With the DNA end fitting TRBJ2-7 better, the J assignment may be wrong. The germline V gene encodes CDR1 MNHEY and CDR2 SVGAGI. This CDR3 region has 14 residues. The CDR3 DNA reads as TGTGCCAGCAGCTTGGGACAGGGGGCCTACGAGCAGTACTTC. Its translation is CASSLGQGAYEQYF.

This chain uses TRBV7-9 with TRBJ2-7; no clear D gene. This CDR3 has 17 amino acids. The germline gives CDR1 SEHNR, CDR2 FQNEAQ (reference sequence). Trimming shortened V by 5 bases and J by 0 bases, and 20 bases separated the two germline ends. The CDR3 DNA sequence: TGTGCCAGCAGCGCAGTACAGACCATAGGATCCTCCTACGAGCAGTACTTC. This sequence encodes CASSAVQTIGSSYEQYF. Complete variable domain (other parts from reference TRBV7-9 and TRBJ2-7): DTGVSQNPRHKITKRGQNVTFRCDPISEHNRLYWYRQTLGQGPEFLTYFQNEAQLEKSRLLSDRFSAERPKGSFSTLEIQRTEQGDSAMYLCASSAVQTIGSSYEQYFGPGTRLTVT.